This TCR beta chain was documented in a study of blood T cell repertoires in COVID-19. Original handling: How many nucleated cells were present was estimated from reference gene primer amplification. Profiled with immunoSEQ multiplex PCR; TCRdb holds only in-frame clones, not every one. That table gives V, J and clone size, and the DNA gave D and trimming. The data show about 300,000 clones, 89% seen once. The CDR3 loop spans 13 amino acids. Per the germline V gene, CDR1 is MGHDK and CDR2 is SYGVNS. V trimming: 8 bases; J trimming: 8 bases; junction bases outside the gene matches: 6. This clonotype was sampled from a man in his late teens or twenties who had recovered from COVID-19. Sequencing input: peripheral blood. V usage is TRBV25-1 and J usage is TRBJ1-4; TRBD1 agrees at 9 bases. The CDR3 loop is CASRGQGGEKLFF. As DNA, the CDR3 is TGTGCCAGCCGGGGACAGGGCGGCGAAAAACTGTTTTTT.